Each of the 29 T cell receptor beta chains below was sequenced from the same sample in a study of T cells in Graves' hyperthyroidism and ophthalmopathy (dated by TCRdb to about 2019). Libraries came from multiplex PCR. TCRdb records Illumina HiSeq 2000 as the sequencer. TCR beta CDR3 regions were amplified from RNA transcripts. For the first round of RT-PCR on the TCR CDR3, the HTBI primer set was used together with the Qiagen OneStep RT-PCR kit. Through fastp at Q25 and MiXCR, TCRdb rebuilt clones from the public reads, retaining in-frame beta chains. Rows with a matching CDR3 protein are joined into one entry that keeps the most common DNA and genes. The sample table holds a few hundred thousand distinct CDR3 sequences, of which around 16% were seen once. Under 8% of the sample is held by the ten biggest clonotypes. Sequences were obtained from blood. The receptors shown here come from a woman in her thirties with Graves' hyperthyroidism.

The chain couples TRBV10-1 to TRBJ1-1; perhaps TRBD1 as D (6 bases). Germline V gene sequence: CDR1 WNHNN, CDR2 SYGVQD (reference sequence). V was clipped by 10 bases and J by 6 bases, with 18 bases between them. This CDR3 is built from 13 residues. The chain's CDR3 is CATRVTGNSEAFF. CDR3 nucleotides: TGCGCCACCAGGGTAACAGGGAATTCTGAAGCTTTCTTT.

The sample holds many counts of this clonotype. The genes are TRBV2 and TRBJ2-3; the D gene is possibly TRBD2 (6 bases). The CDR3 contains 13 residues. Germline CDR1 is SNHLY and CDR2 is FYNNEI. V shed 8 bases and J shed 3 bases, with 12 bases lying between them. The CDR3 DNA follows: TGTGCCAGCGGGCGGGATTGGACAGATACGCAGTATTTT. It is translated as CASGRDWTDTQYF.

This clonotype was seen repeatedly, ten times or more. This chain connects TRBV29-1 to TRBJ2-7; the D gene is possibly TRBD2 (6 bases). Germline V gives CDR1 SQVTM, CDR2 ANQGSEA. CDR3 length: 13 amino acids. The V end was cut by 4 bases, the J end by 3 bases, with 13 bases between. The CDR3 DNA reads as TGCAGCGTTGTGAGTCAGCGGGTCTACGAGCAGTACTTC. It yields the protein CSVVSQRVYEQYF.

This clonotype has ten or more counts. The chain employs TRBV2 and TRBJ1-1, with D unclear. V lost 1 base, J lost 8 bases, and 5 bases lay in between. The CDR3 is 11 residues long. Per germline, CDR1 SNHLY and CDR2 FYNNEI. DNA of the CDR3: TGTGCCAGCAGTGAAGTAAGGGAAGCTTTCTTT. Its translation: CASSEVREAFF.

V and J are TRBV7-3 and TRBJ1-1; D unresolved. Trimming pared 3 bases from V and 0 bases from J, leaving 17 bases between. The CDR3 extends over 17 amino acids. Per the germline V gene, CDR1 is SGHTA and CDR2 is FQGTGA. CDR3 coding DNA: TGTGCCAGCAGCTTGCTGGGTATAGACGGCATGAACACTGAAGCTTTCTTT. This gives the protein CASSLLGIDGMNTEAFF. The variable domain in full, with the rest retrieved from reference TRBV7-3 and TRBJ1-1, is GAGVSQTPSNKVTEKGKYVELRCDPISGHTALYWYRQSLGQGPEFLIYFQGTGAADDSGLPNDRFFAVRPEGSVSTLKIQRTERGDSAVYLCASSLLGIDGMNTEAFFGQGTRLTVV.

The chain couples TRBV6-2 or TRBV6-3 to TRBJ2-3, with unresolved D. The length of the CDR3 is 13 residues. Germline V gives CDR1 MNHEY, CDR2 SVGEGT. Trimming left V 2 bases short and J 11 bases short, with 14 bases between. CDR3 protein: CASSYRLKFLQYF. CDR3 DNA: TGTGCCAGCAGTTACCGTCTGAAATTCCTGCAGTATTTT.

This clonotype came up many times. This chain uses TRBV12-3 or TRBV12-4 with TRBJ2-6; 12 nucleotides match TRBD2. The CDR3 contains 18 residues. The J segment lost 2 bases and the V segment lost 5 bases, leaving 7 bases of the junction unmatched. DNA of the CDR3: TGTGCCAGCAGTGGCGGACTAGCGGGACGCCCTGGGGCCAACGTCCTGACTTTC. Residues: CASSGGLAGRPGANVLTF.

CDR3 nucleotides: TGTGCCAGCAGTAGGACAGGGGGTTATAATCAGCCCCAGCATTTT. Its protein is CASSRTGGYNQPQHF. V gene TRBV6-1 combines with J gene TRBJ1-5, with 10 positions matching TRBD1. Per the germline V gene, CDR1 is MNHNS and CDR2 is SASEGT. The CDR3 covers 15 residues. V gave up 5 bases and J gave up 4 bases; unmatched junction bases: 5.

This rearrangement joins TRBV7-9 to TRBJ2-7, with TRBD1 matching over 9 bases. There are 13 residues in the CDR3. J lost 2 bases, V lost 10 bases, and 6 bases had no gene match. Germline V CDR1 and CDR2: SEHNR, FQNEAQ (reference sequence). DNA of the CDR3: TGTGCCATTGGGACAGGGACACCCTACGAGCAGTACTTC. This codes for CAIGTGTPYEQYF.

This chain connects TRBV7-2 to TRBJ1-6; 7 positions agree with TRBD1. V shed 3 bases and J 7 bases; nucleotides not matched to a gene: 6. The germline gives CDR1 SGHTA, CDR2 FQGNSA. The CDR3 covers 15 residues. The CDR3 here is CASSLRDSGNSPLHF. The DNA of the CDR3 is TGTGCCAGCAGCTTGCGGGACAGCGGGAATTCACCCCTCCACTTT.

The chain joins TRBV7-9 to TRBJ2-5, with D unclear. The CDR3 covers 13 residues. Germline V gene lookup returns CDR1 SEHNR and CDR2 FQNEAQ (reference sequence). The V end was cut by 5 bases, the J end by 1 base, with 8 bases between. CDR3 DNA: TGTGCCAGCAGCACCGGCCCCCAAGAGACCCAGTACTTC. This sequence encodes CASSTGPQETQYF. Using reference TRBV7-9 and TRBJ2-5 for the parts outside the CDR3, the full variable domain is DTGVSQNPRHKITKRGQNVTFRCDPISEHNRLYWYRQTLGQGPEFLTYFQNEAQLEKSRLLSDRFSAERPKGSFSTLEIQRTEQGDSAMYLCASSTGPQETQYFGPGTRLLVL.

The rearrangement uses TRBV5-5 and TRBJ1-3; D not certain. Germline lookup yields CDR1 SGHKS and CDR2 YYEKEE (reference sequence). The CDR3 loop spans 13 amino acids. Trimming took off 5 bases at V and 5 bases at J, with 11 bases between the two ends. The CDR3: CASRRADRNTIYF. CDR3 DNA: TGTGCCAGCAGGCGGGCCGACAGAAACACCATATATTTT.

This clonotype turned up a few times. The V gene is TRBV10-2, the J gene TRBJ1-4; TRBD1 is a possible D gene (6 bases). The germline V and J ends were trimmed by 6 bases and 4 bases, with 9 bases remaining between them. Germline V gene data show CDR1 as WSHSY and CDR2 as SAAADI. The CDR3 length is 13 residues. As DNA, the CDR3 is TGCGCCAGCAGAAGGGGGTTTAATGAAAAACTGTTTTTT. This gives the protein CASRRGFNEKLFF.

The rearrangement joins TRBV20-1 to TRBJ2-7; 12 nucleotides align to TRBD2. There are 13 residues in the CDR3. The germline V gene encodes CDR1 DFQATT and CDR2 SNEGSKA (reference sequence). Germline trimming cut 5 bases from V and 4 bases from J; bases unmatched to any gene: 3. The CDR3 sequence: CSAHGTSGYEQYF. In DNA, the CDR3 is TGCAGTGCTCACGGGACTAGCGGGTACGAGCAGTACTTC.

A few counts support this clonotype. CDR3 nucleotide sequence: TGTGCCAGCAGTTTCAGCGGGGGCCCCACCGGGGAGCTGTTTTTT. This translates into CASSFSGGPTGELFF. The chain employs TRBV12-3 or TRBV12-4 and TRBJ2-2; TRBD2 matches at 8 bases. Losses at the gene ends were 3 bases for V and 4 bases for J; bases not matched to a gene: 4. The CDR3 runs 15 residues.

This clonotype appeared many times. The V gene is TRBV6-1, the J gene TRBJ2-3, with D tentatively TRBD2 (5 bases). This CDR3 spans 14 amino acids. CDR1 and CDR2 (germline): MNHNS, SASEGT. The ends were cut back, 0 bases at V and 8 bases at J, with 12 bases in the middle. CDR3 residues: CASSEAVLEGTQYF. In DNA, the CDR3 is TGTGCCAGCAGTGAAGCGGTGCTAGAGGGTACGCAGTATTTT.

In its sample, this clonotype was seen many times. The chain couples TRBV28 to TRBJ2-3; possible D gene TRBD2, 6 bases. The CDR3 totals 15 residues. The germline gives CDR1 MDHEN, CDR2 SYDVKM. V was trimmed by 5 bases and J by 3 bases, leaving 15 bases between them. In DNA form, the CDR3 reads TGTGCCAGCAGTCTTAGCGGTTATTGGACAGATACGCAGTATTTT. It is translated as CASSLSGYWTDTQYF.

The rearrangement uses TRBV13 and TRBJ2-2; D perhaps matches TRBD2 (7 bases). This CDR3 comprises 20 residues. Trimming cost V 9 bases and J 6 bases, with 35 bases left between them. CDR1 PRHDT and CDR2 FYEKMQ come from the germline V gene (reference sequence). CDR3 region: CARDPHLTSGKGGVAGELFF. In nucleotides, the CDR3 is TGTGCCAGGGACCCTCATCTTACCAGCGGGAAGGGGGGGGTTGCCGGGGAGCTGTTTTTT.

This clonotype was observed a handful of times. J is TRBJ1-1 and V is TRBV4-3, with TRBD1 matching 10 bases. This CDR3 has 15 residues. Germline CDR1 and CDR2: LGHNA and YSLEER. The junction had 5 bases not matched to a gene; V was cut back by 1 base and J by 6 bases. CDR3 bases: TGCGCCAGCAGCCAAGTTATGGGACAGGGGTCTGAAGCTTTCTTT. This translates into CASSQVMGQGSEAFF.

The V and J genes are TRBV6-1 and TRBJ2-3; TRBD1 aligns across 9 bases. V was clipped by 5 bases and J by 5 bases; unmatched bases: 8. From germline, CDR1 is MNHNS and CDR2 SASEGT. This CDR3 spans 15 amino acids. The CDR3 region is CASSLRQGGGDTQYF. DNA for the CDR3: TGTGCCAGCAGTTTACGACAGGGGGGGGGAGATACGCAGTATTTT.

This clonotype was recorded at least ten times. The rearrangement links TRBV7-2 to TRBJ2-1, with D possibly TRBD2 on 6 matching bases. The length of the CDR3 is 15 residues. Germline CDR1 SGHTA, CDR2 FQGNSA. Trimming took off 5 bases at V and 1 base at J, with 12 bases between the two ends. CDR3 nucleotides: TGTGCCAGCAGCCCCCAGCGGGCGTCCTACAATGAGCAGTTCTTC. Protein product: CASSPQRASYNEQFF.

This clonotype has a count of ten or more. The V call is TRBV2, the J call TRBJ1-2, with D maybe TRBD1 (5 bases). CDR1 and CDR2 from the germline V gene are SNHLY and FYNNEI. V shed 7 bases and J shed 5 bases, with 8 bases lying between them. CDR3 size: 11 residues. The DNA for the CDR3 is TGTGCCAGCACGGCAGGGTATGGCTACACCTTC. Protein product: CASTAGYGYTF.

In its sample, this clonotype was seen many times. V gene TRBV7-3 combines with J gene TRBJ2-2, with unresolved D. The V end was cut by 2 bases, the J end by 7 bases, with 8 bases between. CDR1 and CDR2 from the germline V gene are SGHTA and FQGTGA. The CDR3 is made up of 13 amino acids. Here the CDR3 DNA reads TGTGCCAGCAGCTTAGGTGGTCTCGGGGAGCTGTTTTTT. It is translated as CASSLGGLGELFF.

The sample holds a few counts of this clonotype. CDR3 amino acids: CASSLPTEPEHPDTQYF. DNA for the CDR3: TGTGCCAGCAGCTTACCAACTGAACCCGAACACCCAGATACGCAGTATTTT. V is TRBV7-6 and J is TRBJ2-3; D remains unclear. Germline V gene data show CDR1 as SGHVS and CDR2 as FNYEAQ. This CDR3 is built from 17 residues. V lost 2 bases and J lost 4, with 19 bases in between.

This clonotype has a handful of counts. The chain has TRBV19 and TRBJ1-5; the D gene is possibly TRBD1 (5 bases). The CDR3 is made up of 15 amino acids. Germline V CDR1 and CDR2: LNHDA, SQIVND (reference sequence). The V end was cut by 1 base, the J end by 4 bases, with 11 bases between. The CDR3 nucleotides are TGTGCCAGTAGTATAGGCAGGGTGAGGAATCAGCCCCAGCATTTT. It translates to CASSIGRVRNQPQHF.

V gene TRBV20-1 combines with J gene TRBJ1-2; D is unresolved. Germline values: CDR1 DFQATT, CDR2 SNEGSKA (reference sequence). The V and J ends lost 2 bases and 1 base respectively, with 8 bases between them. The CDR3 loop spans 13 amino acids. The CDR3 DNA sequence: TGCAGTGCTAGAAAGACCGATAACTATGGCTACACCTTC. Residues: CSARKTDNYGYTF.

Many counts were recorded for this clonotype. The J gene is TRBJ2-2, the V gene TRBV5-8; D is ambiguous. The CDR3 spans 12 residues. Trimming left V 3 bases short and J 6 bases short, with 6 bases between. Germline V lookup: CDR1 SGHTS, CDR2 YDEGEE. CDR3 amino acids: CASSSPAGELFF. Here the CDR3 DNA reads TGTGCCAGCAGCTCCCCGGCCGGGGAGCTGTTTTTT.

The chain couples TRBV27 to TRBJ2-7, with D perhaps TRBD1 or TRBD2 (7 bases each). This CDR3 region has 18 residues. V lost 4 bases, J lost 3 bases, and 25 bases lay in between. The germline CDR1 and CDR2 sequences are MNHEY and SMNVEV (reference sequence). The CDR3 loop reads CASSSRYSQGEGLYEQYF. Here the CDR3 DNA reads TGTGCCAGCAGTTCCCGGTATAGCCAGGGGGAGGGACTCTACGAGCAGTACTTC.

The CDR3 sequence: CASSRTAAMSNEKLFF. In DNA form, the CDR3 reads TGTGCCAGCAGTCGCACAGCGGCCATGTCTAATGAAAAACTGTTTTTT. This sequence joins TRBV6-1 and TRBJ1-4; no firm D call. The CDR3 has 16 residues. With 5 bases removed from V and 3 bases from J, the gap between germline ends came to 16 bases. Germline lookup yields CDR1 MNHNS and CDR2 SASEGT.